Listed below are T cell receptor beta chains from one sample, sequenced in a study of blood T cell repertoires in COVID-19. Libraries were prepared by immunoSEQ multiplex PCR; TCRdb keeps only in-frame clonotypes and omits some of them. In the table there are about 270,000 clones, about 91% of which are singletons. Material for sequencing was PBMCs or T cells enriched from blood (not recorded which). Receptor source: a man aged 35 to 55 who had been exposed to COVID-19. Both conserved end residues are part of each CDR3. A D gene is named only where the DNA matches it firmly. Expanded clones are given a class, and other clones once, few, many or no size at all.

V gene	clone size	J gene	D gene	CDR3 protein	CDR3 DNA
TRBV28	.	TRBJ2-2	.	CASSTTYRVRNTGELFF	TGTGCCAGCAGCACCACTTACAGGGTTAGGAACACCGGGGAGCTGTTTTTT
TRBV24-1	.	TRBJ2-3	.	CATTGSTDTQYF	TGTGCCACCACGGGTAGCACAGATACGCAGTATTTT
TRBV7-3	.	TRBJ2-1	.	CASSLGLDNEQFF	TGTGCCAGCAGCTTAGGACTCGACAATGAGCAGTTCTTC
TRBV27	.	TRBJ2-6	TRBD1	CASSLHRGQANVLTF	TGTGCCAGCAGTCTTCACAGGGGGCAAGCCAACGTCCTGACTTTC
TRBV4-1	.	TRBJ2-1	TRBD1	CASSQIGQGEHNEQFF	TGCGCCAGCAGCCAAATTGGACAGGGAGAACACAATGAGCAGTTCTTC
TRBV4-1	.	TRBJ1-1	TRBD1	CASSPLGQGLNTEAFF	TGCGCCAGCAGCCCACTAGGACAGGGATTGAACACTGAAGCTTTCTTT
TRBV28	many	TRBJ2-7	.	CASSFYSLSHLEQYF	TGTGCCAGCAGTTTTTACAGTCTAAGTCACTTGGAGCAGTACTTC
TRBV11-3	.	TRBJ2-3	TRBD2	CASSIGTSGKTDTQYF	TGTGCCAGCAGCATCGGGACTAGCGGGAAAACAGATACGCAGTATTTT
TRBV5-4	.	TRBJ2-7	TRBD1	CASSHSPGLQGARDEQYF	TGTGCCAGCAGCCATTCCCCCGGTCTACAGGGGGCAAGAGACGAGCAGTACTTC
TRBV5-5	once	TRBJ1-4	TRBD1	CASSRQGMTATNEKLFF	TGTGCCAGCAGCAGACAGGGGATGACTGCAACTAATGAAAAACTGTTTTTT
TRBV5-6	.	TRBJ2-3	.	CASSSPLGVTDTQYF	TGTGCCAGCAGCTCCCCATTAGGGGTCACAGATACGCAGTATTTT
TRBV30	.	TRBJ2-7	.	CAWSRTRGSSYEQYF	TGTGCCTGGAGTAGGACCAGGGGAAGCTCCTACGAGCAGTACTTC
TRBV7-2	.	TRBJ1-3	.	CASSFGQLGNTIYF	TGTGCCAGCAGCTTCGGACAGTTGGGAAACACCATATATTTT
TRBV6-5	.	TRBJ2-1	TRBD2	CASSRGLYNEQFF	TGTGCCAGCAGTCGGGGACTATACAATGAGCAGTTCTTC
TRBV18	.	TRBJ1-1	.	CASSPEWNTEAFF	TGTGCCAGCTCACCAGAGTGGAACACTGAAGCTTTCTTT
TRBV10-2	once	TRBJ2-3	TRBD2	CASSEGLADTQYF	TGCGCCAGCAGTGAGGGACTAGCGGATACGCAGTATTTT
TRBV5-4	.	TRBJ1-2	TRBD1	CASSSPGQRFYGYTF	TGTGCCAGCAGCTCTCCGGGACAGCGATTCTATGGCTACACCTTC
TRBV11-3	.	TRBJ2-3	.	CASSFSGRTDTQYF	TGTGCCAGCAGCTTCAGTGGGAGAACAGATACGCAGTATTTT
TRBV7-9	.	TRBJ1-1	.	CASSLVQGNTEAFF	TGTGCCAGCAGCTTAGTCCAGGGAAACACTGAAGCTTTCTTT
TRBV30	.	TRBJ2-7	.	CAWEQGGRTYEQYF	TGTGCCTGGGAACAGGGAGGGAGAACCTACGAGCAGTACTTC
TRBV6-2/TRBV6-3	.	TRBJ2-7	TRBD2	CASSLNLAEMGYEQYF	TGTGCCAGCAGTCTCAACCTAGCGGAGATGGGCTACGAGCAGTACTTC
TRBV28	.	TRBJ2-3	.	CASSLHSGVTDTQYF	TGTGCCAGCAGTTTACATTCGGGAGTAACAGATACGCAGTATTTT
TRBV2	.	TRBJ1-4	.	CASSVADEKLFF	TGTGCCAGCAGTGTCGCGGATGAAAAACTGTTTTTT
TRBV11-2	.	TRBJ1-1	.	CASSLASVEAFF	TGTGCCAGCAGCTTAGCAAGCGTCGAAGCTTTCTTT
TRBV13	.	TRBJ2-1	TRBD2	CASSPGTTPYSEQFF	TGTGCCAGCAGCCCCGGGACTACTCCTTATAGTGAGCAGTTCTTC
TRBV27	.	TRBJ2-1	TRBD2	CASRSGVYNEQFF	TGTGCCTCCCGAAGCGGGGTTTACAATGAGCAGTTCTTC